This note documents a single T cell receptor (beta chain) sequence. Using immunoSEQ multiplex PCR, the repertoire was profiled, and TCRdb retains in-frame clones only, with some absent. The sample has about 330,000 clones, roughly 88% seen once; the top ten hold 3.5% to 4.5%. CDR1 MRHNA and CDR2 SNTAGT come from the germline V gene. The V end was cut by 5 bases, the J end by 0 bases, with 7 bases between. CDR3 size: 13 residues. These data are taken from a study of blood T cell repertoires in COVID-19. The rearrangement uses TRBV6-4 and TRBJ1-1; D might be TRBD1 (5 bases). Sequencing was done on a sample of peripheral blood. The TCR sequence derives from a woman between 50 and 59 years old with active or convalescent COVID-19. CDR3 sequence (DNA): TGTGCCAGCAGTAAGACAGTGAACACTGAAGCTTTCTTT. Its translation: CASSKTVNTEAFF.